These 23 T cell receptor beta chains came from one sample sequenced in a study of blood T cells in healthy people across ages. A second 7 to 11 cycle PCR used barcoded and J-beta primers. TCRdb processed the 5' RACE reads anew with MiXCR; each CDR3 protein has one entry. The sample lists around 990,000 distinct CDR3 sequences; under 30% were seen once. These data were likewise used in another study, on T cells of mothers and their children.

Specimen: blood. These receptors were taken from a girl between 2 and 10 years old in good health.

The chain joins TRBV29-1 to TRBJ2-7; a possible D gene is TRBD1 (6 bases). The V end was cut by 1 base, the J end by 1 base, with 14 bases between. The CDR3 is 15 residues long. Germline CDR1 SQVTM, CDR2 ANQGSEA. The CDR3 here is CSVEALYRDSYEQYF. CDR3 nucleotide sequence: TGCAGCGTTGAAGCCCTATACAGGGATTCCTACGAGCAGTACTTC.

The V gene is TRBV6-5, the J gene TRBJ2-1, with D possibly being TRBD1 (5 bases). Trimming cost V 4 bases and J 4 bases, with 17 bases left between them. The CDR3 has 16 amino acids. Germline-derived CDR1 and CDR2 are MNHEY and SVGAGI. Here the CDR3 DNA reads TGTGCCAGCAGTTCCAAGACAGAGTCCCGATACAATGAGCAGTTCTTC. Protein: CASSSKTESRYNEQFF.

This clonotype has more than one count but fewer than ten. The rearrangement uses TRBV11-2 and TRBJ2-1, with TRBD2 as a possible D gene (6 bases). CDR1 SGHAT and CDR2 FQNNGV come from the germline V gene. The CDR3 totals 15 residues. Trimming took 4 bases from V and 0 from J, leaving 10 bases between them. The CDR3, as DNA: TGTGCCAGCAGCTGGCGGGACCTCTCCTACAATGAGCAGTTCTTC. Its translation: CASSWRDLSYNEQFF.

In the case of this clonotype: Since no conserved phenylalanine or tryptophan closes the CDR3, a read error is the likely cause. The CDR3 bases are TGTGCCAGCAGCTTAGCGTTGAGTCAGGGGTCACCCCTCCACCTT. It specifies CASSLALSQGSPLHL. This chain links TRBV11-2 with TRBJ1-6; D possibly corresponds to TRBD1 (6 bases). V shed 1 base and J shed 10 bases, with 14 bases lying between them. There are 15 residues in the CDR3. Germline V gene sequence: CDR1 SGHAT, CDR2 FQNNGV.

The V gene is TRBV20-1, the J gene TRBJ2-1, with a tentative D call TRBD2 (7 bases). The CDR3 totals 14 residues. Germline V gene data show CDR1 as DFQATT and CDR2 as SNEGSKA (reference sequence). The ends were cut back, 3 bases at V and 2 bases at J, with 11 bases in the middle. This CDR3 reads CSARGGDTYNEQFF. The DNA of the CDR3 is TGCAGTGCTAGGGGGGGGGACACCTACAATGAGCAGTTCTTC.

This clonotype was counted ten times or more. One end of the junction is discordant with germline, which a read error may explain. J is TRBJ2-1 and V is TRBV27; D is uncertain. Germline CDR1 MNHEY, CDR2 SMNVEV (reference sequence). The CDR3 spans 14 residues. CDR3 in amino acids: CASSLSRSFNEQFF. CDR3 DNA sequence: TGTGCCAGCAGTCTATCCCGGTCCTTCAATGAGCAGTTCTTC.

The chain links TRBV10-3 to TRBJ1-2; the D gene is possibly TRBD1 (6 bases). The CDR3 spans 12 residues. V was pared by 8 bases and J by 5 bases, with 12 bases between. The germline V gene encodes CDR1 ENHRY and CDR2 SYGVKD. The CDR3 DNA reads TGTGCCATCCTACAGGGAGGGTATGGCTACACCTTC. This encodes CAILQGGYGYTF.

This chain links TRBV7-9 with TRBJ2-5; 7 bases line up with TRBD1. Trimming at V came to 5 bases and at J to 5 bases, leaving 23 bases not matched to a gene. Germline V gene lookup returns CDR1 SEHNR and CDR2 FQNEAQ (reference sequence). This CDR3 contains 19 residues. This CDR3 reads CASSQLSTLDRELWETQYF. The CDR3 DNA sequence: TGTGCCAGCAGCCAGCTCTCCACGTTAGACAGGGAGCTGTGGGAGACCCAGTACTTC.

The rearrangement uses TRBV29-1 and TRBJ2-2; 7 bases agree with TRBD1. V trimming: 4 bases; J trimming: 6 bases; junction bases outside the gene matches: 5. The CDR3 covers 13 residues. The germline V gene encodes CDR1 SQVTM and CDR2 ANQGSEA. CDR3 nucleotides: TGCAGCGTTGTAGGGGGCGATTCCGGGGAGCTGTTTTTT. Amino acids: CSVVGGDSGELFF.

The chain is built from TRBV7-9 and TRBJ2-7; 7 bases agree with TRBD1. Germline V gene sequence: CDR1 SEHNR, CDR2 FQNEAQ (reference sequence). This CDR3 region has 14 residues. Trimming took 5 bases from V and 3 from J; bases not matched to a gene: 7. In DNA, the CDR3 is TGTGCCAGCAGCACCAGGGGGATGAGCTACGAGCAGTACTTC. It specifies CASSTRGMSYEQYF. Filled out from reference TRBV7-9 and TRBJ2-7, the complete variable domain reads DTGVSQNPRHKITKRGQNVTFRCDPISEHNRLYWYRQTLGQGPEFLTYFQNEAQLEKSRLLSDRFSAERPKGSFSTLEIQRTEQGDSAMYLCASSTRGMSYEQYFGPGTRLTVT.

This clonotype was counted a few times. The CDR3 DNA sequence: TGTGCCAGCAGCCAACGCCGAGACGGAAAACTGTTTTTT. Translating gives CASSQRRDGKLFF. The V gene is TRBV7-2, the J gene TRBJ1-4; the D is unclear. The CDR3 runs to 13 residues. Germline CDR1 and CDR2: SGHTA and FQGNSA. V lost 5 bases and J 10 bases, leaving 14 bases between the germline ends.

The rearrangement joins TRBV28 to TRBJ2-7; 10 positions match TRBD1. Germline V gene lookup returns CDR1 MDHEN and CDR2 SYDVKM. V lost 4 bases, J lost 4 bases, and 7 bases stayed unmatched. The CDR3 extends over 15 amino acids. CDR3 in amino acids: CASSWGGTGDYEQYF. The CDR3 nucleotides read TGTGCCAGCAGTTGGGGAGGGACAGGGGATTACGAGCAGTACTTC.

The chain combines TRBV29-1 with TRBJ2-2; D is ambiguous. Germline values: CDR1 SQVTM, CDR2 ANQGSEA. The germline V and J ends were trimmed by 1 base and 8 bases, with 8 bases remaining between them. The CDR3 runs 12 residues. CDR3 sequence (DNA): TGCAGCGTTGAAGGCAGTGGGGGGGAGCTGTTTTTT. Amino acid sequence: CSVEGSGGELFF.

The J gene is TRBJ1-2, the V gene TRBV7-2; TRBD1 is a possible D gene (5 bases). Germline V gene lookup returns CDR1 SGHTA and CDR2 FQGNSA. The V gene lost 5 bases and the J gene lost 7 bases, with 14 bases spanning the gap. The CDR3 consists of 13 residues. The CDR3 sequence: CASSPFTGLGYTF. In nucleotides, the CDR3 is TGTGCCAGCAGCCCCTTTACAGGTCTTGGCTACACCTTC.

This clonotype was recorded only once. This chain links TRBV6-1 with TRBJ1-2; no clear D gene. CDR3 length: 15 amino acids. Germline values: CDR1 MNHNS, CDR2 SASEGT. V lost 2 bases and J lost 7, with 17 bases in between. Written as DNA, the CDR3 is TGTGCCAGCAGTGAAAGTCCGGGATTCAATCGTGGCTACACCTTC. It is translated as CASSESPGFNRGYTF.

The table lists this clonotype with a few counts. The gene calls are TRBV12-3 or TRBV12-4 and TRBJ2-4; D is perhaps TRBD1 (6 bases). The CDR3 totals 15 residues. Trimming removed 4 bases from V and 6 bases from J, with 16 bases in between. The CDR3 DNA reads as TGTGCCAGCAGTTCCGCGTCGACAGGCCCAAACATTCAGTACTTC. Protein product: CASSSASTGPNIQYF.

V gene TRBV4-2 combines with J gene TRBJ2-3; D might be TRBD2 (6 bases). Per the germline V gene, CDR1 is LGHNA and CDR2 is YNFKEQ. Trimming left V 0 bases short and J 1 base short, with 14 bases between. The CDR3 has 17 residues. CDR3 in amino acids: CASSQEAGPGGTDTQYF. CDR3 nucleotides: TGTGCCAGCAGCCAAGAAGCGGGCCCCGGGGGCACAGATACGCAGTATTTT.

This clonotype was detected a few times. The J gene is TRBJ2-2, the V gene TRBV12-3 or TRBV12-4; the D gene is possibly TRBD2 (6 bases). Trimming stripped 9 bases from V and 2 bases from J, with 16 bases between. The CDR3 consists of 15 residues. The CDR3 loop reads CASRDDSGNTGELFF. The CDR3, as DNA: TGTGCCAGTAGGGATGATAGCGGCAACACCGGGGAGCTGTTTTTT.

The sample holds a few counts of this clonotype. CDR3 sequence: CASRLRGGEQYF. DNA for the CDR3: TGTGCCAGCAGGCTCCGCGGTGGGGAGCAGTACTTC. The chain couples TRBV27 to TRBJ2-1; D call uncertain. The end of the DNA is better explained by TRBJ2-7, so the J call may be wrong. Germline CDR1 is MNHEY and CDR2 is SMNVEV (reference sequence). The length of the CDR3 is 12 residues.

This clonotype showed up many times. This chain uses TRBV9 with TRBJ2-5, with D possibly matching TRBD1 (7 bases). Trimming cost V 3 bases and J 5 bases, with 14 bases left between them. Germline lookup yields CDR1 SGDLS and CDR2 YYNGEE. The CDR3 has 14 residues. The CDR3 DNA is TGTGCCAGCAGCGCAGGGGGACGGGGGGAGACCCAGTACTTC. It codes for CASSAGGRGETQYF.

This clonotype was detected only a few times. The chain has TRBV12-3 or TRBV12-4 and TRBJ1-2; D uncertain. V was trimmed by 2 bases and J by 8 bases, leaving 12 bases between them. CDR3 length equals 13 residues. The CDR3 loop is CASSLSSGSGYTF. The CDR3 DNA is TGTGCCAGCAGTTTATCCTCCGGAAGCGGCTACACCTTC.

CDR3 loop: CSVATRASDEQFF. CDR3 nucleotides: TGCAGCGTTGCAACCAGGGCGTCGGATGAGCAGTTCTTC. The chain links TRBV29-1 to TRBJ2-1; possible D gene TRBD1, 5 bases. Germline CDR1 and CDR2: SQVTM and ANQGSEA. This CDR3 has 13 amino acids. V was trimmed by 4 bases and J by 8 bases, leaving 15 bases between them.

V is TRBV15 and J is TRBJ2-5, with TRBD1 as a possible D gene (5 bases). Trimming cost V 0 bases and J 5 bases, with 10 bases left between them. Germline V CDR1 and CDR2: LNHNV, YYDKDF (reference sequence). This CDR3 is 14 amino acids long. CDR3 sequence: CATSREAGLETQYF. The CDR3 coding sequence is TGTGCCACCAGCAGAGAGGCAGGGTTGGAGACCCAGTACTTC. Looking up the rest from reference TRBV15 and TRBJ2-5 gives the full variable domain: DAMVIQNPRYQVTQFGKPVTLSCSQTLNHNVMYWYQQKSSQAPKLLFHYYDKDFNNEADTPDNFQSRRPNTSFCFLDIRSPGLGDTAMYLCATSREAGLETQYFGPGTRLLVL.